These T cell receptor beta chains were read from a single sample in a study of blood T cell repertoires in COVID-19. Profiling relied on immunoSEQ multiplex PCR, and the TCRdb table lists in-frame clones only, not all of them. The sample comprises over 150,000 clones, less than 80% of which are singletons, and around 19% rests with the top ten. The sequenced material came from PBMCs or T cells enriched from blood (not recorded which). Receptor source: a woman aged 70-85 years in a cohort exposed to, infected with or recovered from COVID-19 (not recorded which). The conserved cysteine and the conserved F or W are not part of the CDR3 here. Each record gives: J gene, V gene, CDR3 protein.

J: TRBJ1-4
V: TRBV28
CDR3: ASSLSQNNEKLF

J: TRBJ1-1
V: TRBV4-2
CDR3: ASSPSPGRDTEAF

J: TRBJ1-4
V: TRBV11-1
CDR3: ASSLISGGCEKLF

J: TRBJ2-3
V: TRBV6-5
CDR3: ASSYSRRTDTQY

J: TRBJ1-2
V: TRBV28
CDR3: ASSGDSPYGYT

J: TRBJ2-2
V: TRBV5-1
CDR3: ASSGSGVTGELF

J: TRBJ1-5
V: TRBV7-2
CDR3: ASSLWGQGTQPQH

J: TRBJ2-5
V: TRBV4-1
CDR3: ASSRAGRETQY

J: TRBJ2-7
V: TRBV14
CDR3: ASSQDQGPGVAYEQY

J: TRBJ1-2
V: TRBV28
CDR3: ASIATGSPGLNYGYT

J: TRBJ2-1
V: TRBV20-1
CDR3: SASNPSGYNEQF

J: TRBJ1-1
V: TRBV7-9
CDR3: ASSSSSGEAF

J: TRBJ2-1
V: TRBV4-2
CDR3: ASSQRETYNEQF

J: TRBJ2-1
V: TRBV5-1
CDR3: ASSSSGGYNEQF

J: TRBJ2-5
V: TRBV28
CDR3: ASNSQGAGETQY

J: TRBJ1-2
V: TRBV12-3/TRBV12-4
CDR3: ASSAAGGGGYT

J: TRBJ2-7
V: TRBV5-1
CDR3: ATASTSGGLYEQY

J: TRBJ2-3
V: TRBV7-9
CDR3: ASSPGQKFTDTQY

J: TRBJ2-7
V: TRBV6-5
CDR3: ASRPQTGDVYEQY

J: TRBJ1-2
V: TRBV7-8
CDR3: ASSFQNTGPYGYT

J: TRBJ1-2
V: TRBV3-1/TRBV3-2
CDR3: ASSQAGGFYGYT

J: TRBJ1-4
V: TRBV15
CDR3: ATSREGGREKLF

J: TRBJ1-2
V: TRBV7-9
CDR3: ASSLGGTDYGYT

J: TRBJ2-1
V: TRBV11-2
CDR3: ASSLSGSSWNEQF

J: TRBJ1-2
V: TRBV28
CDR3: ASSIDLQGANYGYT

J: TRBJ2-7
V: TRBV7-2
CDR3: ASSIQGGSYEQY

J: TRBJ2-1
V: TRBV7-9
CDR3: ASSSLDSLSYNEQF

J: TRBJ2-1
V: TRBV6-5
CDR3: ATGGVTNEQF

J: TRBJ2-3
V: TRBV24-1
CDR3: ATSNRGSTDTQY

J: TRBJ1-4
V: TRBV27
CDR3: ASSLEGSNEKLF

J: TRBJ1-1
V: TRBV4-3
CDR3: ASSQEGASEAF

J: TRBJ1-5
V: TRBV12-3/TRBV12-4
CDR3: ASSQNSNQPQH

J: TRBJ1-1
V: TRBV5-1
CDR3: ASSLAEAGEAF

J: TRBJ1-3
V: TRBV3-1/TRBV3-2
CDR3: ASSHPFGLDRSGGNTIY

J: TRBJ2-1
V: TRBV18
CDR3: ASSPPNRGAYNEQF

J: TRBJ2-1
V: TRBV13
CDR3: ASSDGLASYNEQF

J: TRBJ2-7
V: TRBV7-2
CDR3: ASSLGRRGAGGHYEQY

J: TRBJ2-3
V: TRBV5-1
CDR3: ASFREMGTDTQY

J: TRBJ2-5
V: TRBV3-1/TRBV3-2
CDR3: ASSQVPGLETQY

J: TRBJ1-1
V: TRBV7-3
CDR3: ASSQLGQGNTEAF

J: TRBJ2-1
V: TRBV18
CDR3: ASSPPGLAGGGEQF

J: TRBJ1-1
V: TRBV7-9
CDR3: ASSKDSGQGLPEAF

J: TRBJ2-1
V: TRBV5-6
CDR3: ASSLGSFGNEQF

J: TRBJ2-7
V: TRBV11-2
CDR3: ASSHHYEQY

J: TRBJ1-1
V: TRBV7-2
CDR3: ASSLAGITNTEAF

J: TRBJ2-1
V: TRBV12-3/TRBV12-4
CDR3: AILTSVNEQF

J: TRBJ1-1
V: TRBV6-2/TRBV6-3
CDR3: ASSYSPAQNTEAF

J: TRBJ1-5
V: TRBV19
CDR3: ASSRLAGNNQPQH

J: TRBJ2-2
V: TRBV9
CDR3: ASSVRLAGELF

J: TRBJ1-5
V: TRBV12-5
CDR3: ASGTQGVDQPQH

J: TRBJ2-1
V: TRBV5-1
CDR3: ASSPGVAGENEQF

J: TRBJ2-1
V: TRBV28
CDR3: ASSSAGTGFHEQF

J: TRBJ2-1
V: TRBV19
CDR3: ASSTQLAGGYNEQF

J: TRBJ1-6
V: TRBV28
CDR3: ASVWTGRNSPLH

J: TRBJ2-7
V: TRBV5-4
CDR3: ASSLGDKSSYEQY